Shown below are 5 T cell receptor beta chains from a single sample sequenced in a study of blood T cells in healthy people across ages. It was with a sample-barcoded 5' primer and a J-beta primer mix that a second PCR of roughly 7 to 12 cycles was run. TCRdb itself ran the 5' RACE reads through MiXCR, one entry per CDR3 protein. Of 700,000 to 950,000 distinct CDR3 sequences listed, 58% were seen once; the top ten hold approximately 20%. Sequenced: blood. These receptors came from a man aged 25-45 years in good health.

The chain uses TRBV29-1 and TRBJ2-1; unclear D gene. With 4 bases removed from V and 8 bases from J, the gap between germline ends came to 21 bases. Germline-derived CDR1 and CDR2 are SQVTM and ANQGSEA. The CDR3 contains 15 residues. The CDR3 loop is CSVARTRAPTDEQFF. CDR3 coding DNA: TGCAGCGTTGCCCGGACCCGGGCCCCTACGGATGAGCAGTTCTTC.

The CDR3 DNA follows: TGTGCCAGCAGCCAGTCGGGGGCGGGCACCGGGGAGCTGTTTTTT. As protein: CASSQSGAGTGELFF. The rearrangement uses TRBV14 and TRBJ2-2; D could derive from TRBD1 or TRBD2 (6 bases each). V was shortened by 3 bases and J by 4 bases, with 12 bases between the two germline ends. This CDR3 comprises 15 residues. Germline V gene lookup returns CDR1 SGHDN and CDR2 FVKESK.

This chain connects TRBV7-9 to TRBJ1-2; no reliable D call. Deletions cut 2 bases from V and 6 bases from J, with 13 bases between. Germline assignment: CDR1 SEHNR and CDR2 FQNEAQ (reference sequence). CDR3 length: 14 residues. As DNA, the CDR3 is TGTGCCAGCAGCTTATCCACAGCTCCGGATGGCTACACCTTC. Translating it yields CASSLSTAPDGYTF.

The V and J genes are TRBV4-2 and TRBJ2-7, with D hard to call. The ends were cut back, 1 base at V and 4 bases at J, with 17 bases in the middle. Germline CDR1 LGHNA, CDR2 YNFKEQ. The CDR3 sequence is 16 residues long. The CDR3 DNA reads as TGTGCCAGCAGCCAAGGACATAGTACCCCTCCTTACGAGCAGTACTTC. Its protein is CASSQGHSTPPYEQYF.

This chain links TRBV12-3 or TRBV12-4 with TRBJ2-1; TRBD1 matches 10 bases. Judging by the DNA end, TRBJ2-7 fits better; the J call may be wrong. The CDR3 sequence is 19 residues long. CDR3 nucleotide sequence: TGTGCCAGCAGTTACTCACCGGGACAGGGGCCTATGGCCTACAATGAGCAGTACTTC. Encoded protein: CASSYSPGQGPMAYNEQYF.